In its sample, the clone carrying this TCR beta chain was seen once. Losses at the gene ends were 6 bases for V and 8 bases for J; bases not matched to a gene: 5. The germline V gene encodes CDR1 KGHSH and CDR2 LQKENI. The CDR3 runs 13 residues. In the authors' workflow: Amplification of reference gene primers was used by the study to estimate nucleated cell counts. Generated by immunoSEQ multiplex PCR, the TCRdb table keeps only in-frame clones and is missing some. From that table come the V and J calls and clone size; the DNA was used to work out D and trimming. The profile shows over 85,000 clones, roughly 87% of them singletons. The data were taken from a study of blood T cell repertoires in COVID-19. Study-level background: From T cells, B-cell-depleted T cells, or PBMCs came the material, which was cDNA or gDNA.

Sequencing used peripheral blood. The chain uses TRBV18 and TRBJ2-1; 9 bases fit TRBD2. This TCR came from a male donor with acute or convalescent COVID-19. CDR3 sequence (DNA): TGTGCCAGCTCCCCCGCGGGGGGGGATGAGCAGTTCTTC. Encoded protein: CASSPAGGDEQFF. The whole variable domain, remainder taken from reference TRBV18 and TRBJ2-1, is NAGVMQNPRHLVRRRGQEARLRCSPMKGHSHVYWYRQLPEEGLKFMVYLQKENIIDESGMPKERFSAEFPKEGPSILRIQQVVRGDSAAYFCASSPAGGDEQFFGPGTRLTVL.